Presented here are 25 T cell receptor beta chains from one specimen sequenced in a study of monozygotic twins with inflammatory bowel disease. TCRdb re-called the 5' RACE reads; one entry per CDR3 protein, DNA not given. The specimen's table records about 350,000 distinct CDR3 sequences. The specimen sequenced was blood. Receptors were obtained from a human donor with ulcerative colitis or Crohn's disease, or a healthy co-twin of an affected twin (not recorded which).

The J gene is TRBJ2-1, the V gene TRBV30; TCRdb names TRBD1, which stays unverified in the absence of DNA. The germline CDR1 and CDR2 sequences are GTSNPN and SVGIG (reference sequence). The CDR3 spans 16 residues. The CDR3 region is CAWSVTGTPFYNEQFF.

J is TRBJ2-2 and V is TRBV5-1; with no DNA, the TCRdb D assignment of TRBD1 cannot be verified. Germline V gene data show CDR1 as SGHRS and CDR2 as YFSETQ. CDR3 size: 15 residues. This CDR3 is CASSPRTGVTGELFF.

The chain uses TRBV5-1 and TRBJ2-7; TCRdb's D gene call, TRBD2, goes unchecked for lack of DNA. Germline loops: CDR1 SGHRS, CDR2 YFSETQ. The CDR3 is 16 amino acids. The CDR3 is CASSLEGDLADYEQYF.

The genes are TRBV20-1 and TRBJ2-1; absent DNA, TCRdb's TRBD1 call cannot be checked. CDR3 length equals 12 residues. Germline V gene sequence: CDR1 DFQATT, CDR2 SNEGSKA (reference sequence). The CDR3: CSASSGSNEQFF.

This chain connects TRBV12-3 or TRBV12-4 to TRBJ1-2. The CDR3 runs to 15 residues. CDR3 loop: CASSLGEVTNYGYTF.

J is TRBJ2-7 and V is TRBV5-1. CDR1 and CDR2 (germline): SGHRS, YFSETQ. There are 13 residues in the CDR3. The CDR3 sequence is CASSPGTTYEQYF.

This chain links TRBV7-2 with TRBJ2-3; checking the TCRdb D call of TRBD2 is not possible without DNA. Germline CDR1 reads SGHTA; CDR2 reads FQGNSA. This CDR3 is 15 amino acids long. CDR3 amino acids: CASSKTSSPTDTQYF.

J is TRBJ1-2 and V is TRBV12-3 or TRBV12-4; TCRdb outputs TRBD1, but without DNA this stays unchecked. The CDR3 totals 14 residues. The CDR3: CASRREDRVGGYTF.

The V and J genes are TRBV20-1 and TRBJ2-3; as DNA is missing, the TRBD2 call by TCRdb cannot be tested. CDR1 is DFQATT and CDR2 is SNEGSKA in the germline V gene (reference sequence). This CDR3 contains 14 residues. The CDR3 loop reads CSAQTSGITDTQYF.

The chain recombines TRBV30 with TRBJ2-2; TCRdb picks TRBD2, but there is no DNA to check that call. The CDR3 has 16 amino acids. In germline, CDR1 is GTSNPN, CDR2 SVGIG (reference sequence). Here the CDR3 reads CAWSPNQREGSGELFF.

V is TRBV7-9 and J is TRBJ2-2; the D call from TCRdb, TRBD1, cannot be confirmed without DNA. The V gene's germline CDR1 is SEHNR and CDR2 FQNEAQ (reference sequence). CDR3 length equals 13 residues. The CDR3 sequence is CASTEGGQGELFF.

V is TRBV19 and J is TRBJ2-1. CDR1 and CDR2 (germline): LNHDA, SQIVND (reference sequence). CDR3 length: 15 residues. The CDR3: CASSVTGGSYNEQFF.

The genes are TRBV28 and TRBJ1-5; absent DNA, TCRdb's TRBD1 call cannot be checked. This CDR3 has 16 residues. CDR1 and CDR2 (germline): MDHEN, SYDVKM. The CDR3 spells CASIAGTPATNQPQHF.

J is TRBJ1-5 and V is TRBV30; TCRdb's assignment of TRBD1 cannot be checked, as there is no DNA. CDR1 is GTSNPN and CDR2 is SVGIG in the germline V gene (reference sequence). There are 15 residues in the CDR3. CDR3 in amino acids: CAGGPNRDSNQPQHF.

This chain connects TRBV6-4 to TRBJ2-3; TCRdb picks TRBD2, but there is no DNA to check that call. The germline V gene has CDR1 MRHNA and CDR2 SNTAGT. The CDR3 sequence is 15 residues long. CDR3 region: CASSDSAGGSDTQYF.

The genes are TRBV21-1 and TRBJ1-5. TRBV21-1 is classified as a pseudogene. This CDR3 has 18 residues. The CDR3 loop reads CASSKARHLLYSNQPQHF.

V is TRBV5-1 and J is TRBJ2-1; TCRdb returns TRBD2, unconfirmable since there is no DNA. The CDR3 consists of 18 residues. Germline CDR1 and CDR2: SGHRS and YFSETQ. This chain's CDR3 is CASSLGALPLRAGNEQFF.

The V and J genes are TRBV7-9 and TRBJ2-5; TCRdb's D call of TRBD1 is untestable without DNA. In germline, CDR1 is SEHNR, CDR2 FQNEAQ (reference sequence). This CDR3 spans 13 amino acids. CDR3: CASSSRAVETQYF.

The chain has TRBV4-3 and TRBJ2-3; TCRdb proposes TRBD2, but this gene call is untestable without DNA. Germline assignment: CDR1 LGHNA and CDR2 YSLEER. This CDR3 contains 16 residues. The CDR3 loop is CASSQGTSAGADTQYF.

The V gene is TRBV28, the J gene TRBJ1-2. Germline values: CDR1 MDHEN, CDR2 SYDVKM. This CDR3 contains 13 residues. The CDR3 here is CASSQGAVLSYTF.

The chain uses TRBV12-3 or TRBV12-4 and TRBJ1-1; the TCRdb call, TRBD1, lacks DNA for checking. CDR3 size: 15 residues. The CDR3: CASSYDDRDRVEAFF.

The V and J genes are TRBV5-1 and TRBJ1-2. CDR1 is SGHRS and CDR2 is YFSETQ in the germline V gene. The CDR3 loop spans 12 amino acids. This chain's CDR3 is CASSFGESGYTF.

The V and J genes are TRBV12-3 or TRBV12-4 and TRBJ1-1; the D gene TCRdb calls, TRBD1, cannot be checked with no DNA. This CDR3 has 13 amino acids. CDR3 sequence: CASSFGGGTEAFF.

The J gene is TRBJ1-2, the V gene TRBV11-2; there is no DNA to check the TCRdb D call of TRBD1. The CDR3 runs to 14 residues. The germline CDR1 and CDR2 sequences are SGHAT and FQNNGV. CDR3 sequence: CASRFFNRGQGYTF.

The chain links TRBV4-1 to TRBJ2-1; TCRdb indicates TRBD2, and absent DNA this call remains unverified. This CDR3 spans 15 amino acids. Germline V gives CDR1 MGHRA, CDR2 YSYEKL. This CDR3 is CASSQVLAVYNEQFF.